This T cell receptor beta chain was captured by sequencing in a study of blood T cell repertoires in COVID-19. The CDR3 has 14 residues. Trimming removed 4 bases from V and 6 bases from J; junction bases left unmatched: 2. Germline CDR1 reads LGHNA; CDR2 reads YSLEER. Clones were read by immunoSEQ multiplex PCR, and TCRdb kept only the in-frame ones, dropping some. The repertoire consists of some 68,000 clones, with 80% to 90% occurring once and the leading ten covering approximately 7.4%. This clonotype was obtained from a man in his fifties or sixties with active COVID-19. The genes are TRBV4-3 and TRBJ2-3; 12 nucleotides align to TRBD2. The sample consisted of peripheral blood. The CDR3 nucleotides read TGCGCCAGCAGCCCTAGCGGGGGGGATGATACGCAGTATTTT. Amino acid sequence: CASSPSGGDDTQYF.